This T cell receptor (beta chain) was obtained from a study of blood T cell repertoires in COVID-19. Study-wide background: PBMCs, B-cell-depleted T cells, or T cells provided the cDNA or gDNA that made up the material.

Repertoires were generated with immunoSEQ multiplex PCR, while TCRdb's copy carries only in-frame clones and drops some. This table holds 470,000 or so clones, approximately 83% found once. V was trimmed by 7 bases and J by 0 bases, leaving 19 bases between them. Germline V gene lookup returns CDR1 MDHEN and CDR2 SYDVKM. The CDR3 covers 17 residues. The sequencing input was peripheral blood. The chain recombines TRBV28 with TRBJ1-5; D uncertain. This clonotype was obtained from a human donor in a cohort sampled during active COVID-19. The CDR3 spells CASNILGDPYSNQPQHF. The CDR3 nucleotides are TGTGCCAGCAATATTCTAGGAGACCCTTATAGCAATCAGCCCCAGCATTTT.